This T cell receptor (beta chain) was sequenced during a study of cytomegalovirus exposure and HLA in healthy donors. Study results and limitations: Cytomegalovirus-associated TCR beta chains were listed, numbering over 150. A few CMV-associated chains were confirmed in vitro to be specific for CMV antigens.

The table came from immunoSEQ multiplex PCR; TCRdb's copy has only in-frame clones and leaves some out. The sample includes about 260,000 clones, about 90% of them seen just once. Remarks on this clone: Its antigen is still unknown.

Germline CDR1 reads SGHNT; CDR2 reads YYREEE (reference sequence). The CDR3 runs to 13 residues. With V trimmed by 3 bases and J by 8 bases, 3 bases remained unmatched. Material: PBMCs. The sequence was collected from a woman aged 25 to 39 in good health and CMV-seronegative. The gene calls are TRBV5-4 and TRBJ1-3, with TRBD1 matching 9 bases. CDR3 protein: CASSSRQGDTIYF. The CDR3 DNA reads TGTGCCAGCAGCTCGCGACAGGGGGACACCATATATTTT.